This entry concerns a single T cell receptor beta chain. The CDR3 has 18 amino acids. The ends lost 4 bases at V and 4 bases at J; junction bases unmatched: 11. Germline V gives CDR1 SGHRS, CDR2 YFSETQ. Here immunoSEQ multiplex PCR was the method, and the copy in TCRdb shows in-frame clones only, minus some. Of 65,000 to 90,000 clones detected, roughly 93% appear once; the ten largest clones hold roughly 0.26%. The data derive from a study of technical replicates of blood from a handful of donors. This sequence joins TRBV5-1 and TRBJ2-7, with TRBD2 matching 16 bases. Sequencing input: T cells isolated from PBMCs. The origin of this receptor is a human donor in good health. The CDR3 DNA reads as TGCGCCAGCAGCAGGGGACTAGCGGGGGGGCCCTCTGCATACGAGCAGTACTTC. Translated, it gives CASSRGLAGGPSAYEQYF.